The next 12 T cell receptor beta chains were all read from a single sample in a study of cytomegalovirus exposure and HLA in healthy donors. Primers: 60 Vbeta forward and 13 Jbeta reverse. The protocol was immunoSEQ multiplex PCR, while the TCRdb copy is restricted to in-frame clones and leaves out a portion. The sample has about 160,000 clones, approximately 70% seen once. The sequencing sample was made of PBMCs. The source of these receptors is a man aged 35 to 55 in good health and CMV-seropositive.

The V gene is TRBV4-3, the J gene TRBJ2-7; 7 bases are shared with TRBD1. Losses at the gene ends were 1 base for V and 3 bases for J; bases not matched to a gene: 3. From germline, CDR1 is LGHNA and CDR2 YSLEER. This CDR3 has 14 residues. The CDR3 loop reads CASSQAAGGYEQYF. CDR3 coding DNA: TGCGCCAGCAGCCAAGCGGCAGGGGGCTACGAGCAGTACTTC.

The genes are TRBV4-1 and TRBJ1-2, with 7 bases that match TRBD1. The V segment lost 1 base and the J segment 7 bases; nucleotides outside the gene matches: 6. This CDR3 has 14 residues. Germline lookup yields CDR1 MGHRA and CDR2 YSYEKL. The DNA for the CDR3 is TGCGCCAGCAGCCAAGGACAGGGAGATAGTGGCTACACCTTC. Protein sequence: CASSQGQGDSGYTF.

V gene TRBV19 combines with J gene TRBJ1-5; 9 bases align to TRBD1. Germline V gene data show CDR1 as LNHDA and CDR2 as SQIVND (reference sequence). The CDR3 extends over 15 amino acids. Germline trimming cut 3 bases from V and 4 bases from J; bases unmatched to any gene: 4. In nucleotides, the CDR3 is TGTGCCAGTAGTATCCTCGACAGGGGGAATCAGCCCCAGCATTTT. Its translation is CASSILDRGNQPQHF.

This chain links TRBV18 with TRBJ2-5; tentatively, D is TRBD2 (5 bases). Trimming took off 0 bases at V and 3 bases at J, with 8 bases between the two ends. The CDR3 sequence is 14 residues long. Per germline, CDR1 KGHSH and CDR2 LQKENI. The CDR3 sequence: CASSPPWGEETQYF. The CDR3 coding sequence is TGTGCCAGCTCACCACCCTGGGGAGAAGAGACCCAGTACTTC.

This clone was counted only a few times. The chain has TRBV12-5 and TRBJ1-2, with 10 bases aligning to TRBD1. The V gene end was trimmed by 2 bases and the J gene end by 7 bases; junction bases not matched to a gene: 13. From germline, CDR1 is LGHNT and CDR2 FRNRAP. CDR3 length: 17 residues. The CDR3 region has the DNA TGTGCTAGTGGTTTGCTTCTGGGACAGGGGACTTTTTCTGGCTACACCTTC. Protein product: CASGLLLGQGTFSGYTF.

This chain links TRBV6-5 with TRBJ2-5; TRBD2 might be the D (8 bases). V dropped 2 bases and J dropped 7 bases, with 14 bases sitting between them. Germline CDR1 and CDR2: MNHEY and SVGAGI. The CDR3 loop spans 14 amino acids. The CDR3 is CASSYQAGDRTQYF. The CDR3 coding sequence is TGTGCCAGCAGTTACCAAGCGGGGGACAGGACCCAGTACTTC.

The count of this clone is one. This CDR3 is CASSPRTGAIYGYTF. In nucleotides, the CDR3 is TGTGCCAGCTCACCAAGGACAGGGGCGATCTATGGCTACACCTTC. The chain combines TRBV18 with TRBJ1-2; 9 bases match TRBD1. The junction had 5 bases not matched to a gene; V was cut back by 2 bases and J by 4 bases. This CDR3 is built from 15 residues. Germline CDR1 KGHSH, CDR2 LQKENI.

The CDR3 reads CASSLVMNTEAFF. The CDR3 DNA reads TGTGCCAGCAGCTTGGTCATGAACACTGAAGCTTTCTTT. V gene TRBV5-4 combines with J gene TRBJ1-1; D remains unclear. The CDR3 spans 13 residues. Germline V gene data show CDR1 as SGHNT and CDR2 as YYREEE (reference sequence). The V end was cut by 0 bases, the J end by 0 bases, with 3 bases between.

The chain uses TRBV7-6 and TRBJ1-6, with 9 nucleotides matching TRBD1. Unmatched junction bases numbered 6, after V lost 6 bases and J lost 9 bases. The germline CDR1 and CDR2 sequences are SGHVS and FNYEAQ. This CDR3 comprises 14 residues. CDR3 DNA sequence: TGTGCCAGCAGTCGCGACAGGGGGGGTTCACCCCTCCACTTT. Amino acid sequence: CASSRDRGGSPLHF.

This clone was observed a handful of times. CDR3 nucleotides: TGTGCCACCCCCCCAGAATCTGGGGCCAACGTCCTGACTTTC. Protein: CATPPESGANVLTF. V and J are TRBV7-2 and TRBJ2-6; no clear D gene. The germline gives CDR1 SGHTA, CDR2 FQGNSA. V lost 10 bases and J lost 1, with 11 bases in between. CDR3 size: 14 residues.

This clone was seen a few times. The gene calls are TRBV4-2 and TRBJ1-1; D remains unclear. The CDR3 loop spans 13 amino acids. CDR1 LGHNA and CDR2 YNFKEQ come from the germline V gene. The V end was cut by 0 bases, the J end by 7 bases, with 9 bases between. CDR3: CASSQDEAGEAFF. In DNA, the CDR3 is TGTGCCAGCAGCCAAGATGAGGCGGGTGAAGCTTTCTTT.

The CDR3 is CASSLRLAGPRAGELFF. As DNA, the CDR3 is TGCGCCAGCAGCTTGAGGCTAGCGGGGCCGAGGGCCGGGGAGCTGTTTTTT. The chain joins TRBV5-1 to TRBJ2-2; 9 nucleotides align to TRBD2. Looked up from germline, CDR1 is SGHRS and CDR2 is YFSETQ. CDR3 length: 17 residues. Trimming at V came to 1 base and at J to 6 bases, leaving 10 bases not matched to a gene. Full variable domain (outside the CDR3, taken from reference TRBV5-1 and TRBJ2-2): KAGVTQTPRYLIKTRGQQVTLSCSPISGHRSVSWYQQTPGQGLQFLFEYFSETQRNKGNFPGRFSGRQFSNSRSEMNVSTLELGDSALYLCASSLRLAGPRAGELFFGEGSRLTVL.